This T cell receptor beta chain was observed in a study of T-cell reconstitution after alpha-beta-depleted transplantation in children. Whole-study results and caveats: Among T cells one year after transplant, newly produced cells accounted for most counts and diversity.

Library preparation (for TCRbeta) was performed with unique molecular identifiers. TCRdb re-called the PCR reads with MiXCR, one entry per CDR3 protein. This sample has more than 3,500 distinct CDR3 sequences, with about a quarter found just once. By its share, this clonotype is medium-sized. Its antigen remains unidentified. CDR1 MNHEY and CDR2 SVGAGI come from the germline V gene. Trimming at V came to 6 bases and at J to 5 bases, leaving 11 bases not matched to a gene. The CDR3 consists of 15 residues. The origin of this receptor is a boy younger than two who had a stem cell transplant for SCID, so the T cells may come from the graft donor. This chain connects TRBV6-5 to TRBJ1-1; 8 bases match TRBD1. Sequenced here: PBMCs, mostly from graft donor cells, sampled 60 days after TCRalphabeta/CD19-depleted stem cell transplant. The CDR3 loop reads CASSRQGAVPTEAFF. CDR3 nucleotides: TGTGCCAGCAGCCGCCAGGGGGCGGTGCCGACTGAAGCTTTCTTT.